The T cell receptor beta chain under discussion was sequenced for a study of T cells in Graves' hyperthyroidism and ophthalmopathy. Patients with ophthalmopathy all had a Clinical Activity Score of at least 3, a NOSPECS grade of at least 4 and duration under 3 months. This CDR3 region has 15 residues. Germline V lookup: CDR1 SGHDT, CDR2 YYEEEE. The V and J ends lost 5 bases and 0 bases respectively, with 11 bases between them. Researchers took RNA transcripts and amplified the TCR beta CDR3 regions from them. Primed by the HTBI set, a first-round RT-PCR was run on the TCR CDR3. One entry per CDR3 protein results from TCRdb running MiXCR on the multiplex PCR reads. Seen here are about 500,000 distinct CDR3 sequences, 15% to 20% observed once, and the top ten hold approximately 30%. Study outcomes and limitations: In simple terms, a model built on 13 V-J features told ophthalmopathy apart from stable hyperthyroidism.

Of note for this clonotype: Its antigen remains unknown.

Material for sequencing was blood. The genes are TRBV5-6 and TRBJ2-2; D not certain. The clonotype comes from a woman aged 25 to 39 with Graves' ophthalmopathy. Here the CDR3 reads CASSYPTSNTGELFF. The DNA for the CDR3 is TGTGCCAGCAGTTACCCTACATCGAACACCGGGGAGCTGTTTTTT. The full variable domain, its missing parts supplied by reference TRBV5-6 and TRBJ2-2, is DAGVTQSPTHLIKTRGQQVTLRCSPKSGHDTVSWYQQALGQGPQFIFQYYEEEERQRGNFPDRFSGHQFPNYSSELNVNALLLGDSALYLCASSYPTSNTGELFFGEGSRLTVL.